This T cell receptor beta chain was found in a study of beta chain features in type 1 diabetes. Of the isolated RNA, all was reverse transcribed, and so the sequenced material was expressed TCRB transcripts. Libraries were prepared by immunoSEQ multiplex PCR; TCRdb keeps only in-frame clonotypes and omits some of them. This table has roughly 400,000 clones, approximately 15% appearing once. The CDR3 consists of 15 residues. Trimming left V 4 bases short and J 1 base short, with 14 bases between. CDR1 and CDR2 (germline): SGHRS, YFSETQ. Sequenced input: naive CD4+ T cells from blood. The source of this sequence is a man younger than 40 in good health. The V and J genes are TRBV5-1 and TRBJ1-1; D remains ambiguous. In DNA, the CDR3 is TGCGCCAGCAGCCCTGAACTCATCGAGAACACTGAAGCTTTCTTT. Translated: CASSPELIENTEAFF.